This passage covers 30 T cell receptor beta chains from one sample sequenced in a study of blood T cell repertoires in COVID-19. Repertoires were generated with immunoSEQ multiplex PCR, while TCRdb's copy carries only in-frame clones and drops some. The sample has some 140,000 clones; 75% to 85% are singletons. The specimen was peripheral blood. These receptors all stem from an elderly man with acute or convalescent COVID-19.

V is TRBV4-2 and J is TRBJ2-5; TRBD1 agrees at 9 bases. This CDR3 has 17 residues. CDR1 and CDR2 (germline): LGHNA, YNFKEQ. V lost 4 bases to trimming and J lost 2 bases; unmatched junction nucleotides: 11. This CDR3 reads CASSPNTGGAGQETQYF. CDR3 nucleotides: TGTGCCAGCAGCCCGAATACAGGGGGCGCAGGGCAAGAGACCCAGTACTTC.

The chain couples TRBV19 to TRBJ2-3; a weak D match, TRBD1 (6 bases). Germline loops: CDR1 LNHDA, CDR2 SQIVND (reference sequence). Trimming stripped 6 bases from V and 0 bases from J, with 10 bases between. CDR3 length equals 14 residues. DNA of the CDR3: TGTGCCAGTAGCAGGACAGTTAGCACAGATACGCAGTATTTT. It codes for CASSRTVSTDTQYF.

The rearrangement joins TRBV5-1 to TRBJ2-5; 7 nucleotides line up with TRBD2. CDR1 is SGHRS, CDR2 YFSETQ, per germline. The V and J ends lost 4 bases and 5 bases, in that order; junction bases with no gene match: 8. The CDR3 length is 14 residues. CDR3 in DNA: TGCGCCAGCAGCCCCTCAGCGGGGAAGGAGACCCAGTACTTC. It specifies CASSPSAGKETQYF.

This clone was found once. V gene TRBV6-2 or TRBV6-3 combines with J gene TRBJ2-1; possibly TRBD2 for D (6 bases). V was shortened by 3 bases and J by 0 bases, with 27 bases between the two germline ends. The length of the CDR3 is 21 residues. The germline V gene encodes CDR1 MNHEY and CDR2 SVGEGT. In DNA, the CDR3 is TGTGCCAGCAGTTATTTGGTTCTGCTTCTTGGGACTGGGAGCTCCTACAATGAGCAGTTCTTC. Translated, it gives CASSYLVLLLGTGSSYNEQFF.

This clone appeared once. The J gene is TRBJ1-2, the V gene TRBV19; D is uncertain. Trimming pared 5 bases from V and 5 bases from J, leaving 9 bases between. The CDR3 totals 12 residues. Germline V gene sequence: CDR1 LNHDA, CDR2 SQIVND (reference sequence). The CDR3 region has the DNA TGTGCCAGTAGTGCCAGATCTTATGGCTACACCTTC. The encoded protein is CASSARSYGYTF.

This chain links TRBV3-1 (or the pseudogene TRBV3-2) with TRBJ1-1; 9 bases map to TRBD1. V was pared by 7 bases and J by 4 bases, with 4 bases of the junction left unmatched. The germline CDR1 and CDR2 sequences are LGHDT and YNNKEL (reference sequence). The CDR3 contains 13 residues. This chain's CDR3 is CASNTGGGTEAFF. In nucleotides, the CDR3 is TGTGCCAGCAACACAGGGGGCGGCACTGAAGCTTTCTTT.

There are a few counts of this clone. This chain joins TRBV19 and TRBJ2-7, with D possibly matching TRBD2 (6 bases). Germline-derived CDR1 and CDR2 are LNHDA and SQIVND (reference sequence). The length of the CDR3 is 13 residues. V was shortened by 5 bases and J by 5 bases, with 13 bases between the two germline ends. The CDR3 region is CASSPRDSNEQYF. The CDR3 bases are TGTGCCAGTAGTCCCCGGGACTCAAACGAGCAGTACTTC. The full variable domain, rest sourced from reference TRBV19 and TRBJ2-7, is DGGITQSPKYLFRKEGQNVTLSCEQNLNHDAMYWYRQDPGQGLRLIYYSQIVNDFQKGDIAEGYSVSREKKESFPLTVTSAQKNPTAFYLCASSPRDSNEQYFGPGTRLTVT.

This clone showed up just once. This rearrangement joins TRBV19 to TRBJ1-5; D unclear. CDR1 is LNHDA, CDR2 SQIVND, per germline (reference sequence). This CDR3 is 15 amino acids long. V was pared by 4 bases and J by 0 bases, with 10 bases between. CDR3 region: CASSTSLNSNQPQHF. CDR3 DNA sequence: TGTGCCAGTAGTACCAGTCTTAATAGCAATCAGCCCCAGCATTTT.

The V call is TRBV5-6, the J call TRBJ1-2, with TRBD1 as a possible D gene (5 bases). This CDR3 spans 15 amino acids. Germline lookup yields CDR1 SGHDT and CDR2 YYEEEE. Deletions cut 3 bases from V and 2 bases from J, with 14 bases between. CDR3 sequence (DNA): TGTGCCAGCAGCTCCCCAGGGTATACGAACTATGGCTACACCTTC. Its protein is CASSSPGYTNYGYTF.

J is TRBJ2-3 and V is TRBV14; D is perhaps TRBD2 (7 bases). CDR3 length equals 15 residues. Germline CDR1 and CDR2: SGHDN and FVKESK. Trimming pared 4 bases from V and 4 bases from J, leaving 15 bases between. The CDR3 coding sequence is TGTGCCAGCAGCCCCCTAGGGGGGGGGCCAGATACGCAGTATTTT. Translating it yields CASSPLGGGPDTQYF. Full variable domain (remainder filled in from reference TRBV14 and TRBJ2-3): EAGVTQFPSHSVIEKGQTVTLRCDPISGHDNLYWYRRVMGKEIKFLLHFVKESKQDESGMPNNRFLAERTGGTYSTLKVQPAELEDSGVYFCASSPLGGGPDTQYFGPGTRLTVL.

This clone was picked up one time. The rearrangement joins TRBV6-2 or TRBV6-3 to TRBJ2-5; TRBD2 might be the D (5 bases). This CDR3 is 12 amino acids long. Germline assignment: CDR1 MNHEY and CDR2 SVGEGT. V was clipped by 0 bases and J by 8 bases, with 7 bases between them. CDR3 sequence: CASSYSRGTQYF. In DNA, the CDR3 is TGTGCCAGCAGTTACTCTCGGGGTACCCAGTACTTC.

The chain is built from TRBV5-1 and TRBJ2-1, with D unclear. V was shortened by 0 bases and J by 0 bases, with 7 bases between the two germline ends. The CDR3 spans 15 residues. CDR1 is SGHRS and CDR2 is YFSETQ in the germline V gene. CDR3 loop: CASSLAYPSYNEQFF. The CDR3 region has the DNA TGCGCCAGCAGCTTGGCTTATCCCTCCTACAATGAGCAGTTCTTC.

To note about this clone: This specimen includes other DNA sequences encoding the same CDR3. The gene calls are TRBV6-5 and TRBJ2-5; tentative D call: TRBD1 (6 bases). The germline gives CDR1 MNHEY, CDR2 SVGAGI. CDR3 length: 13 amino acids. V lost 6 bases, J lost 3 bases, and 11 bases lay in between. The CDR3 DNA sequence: TGTGCCAGCAGCCCGGACAGAAAAGAGACCCAGTACTTC. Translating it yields CASSPDRKETQYF.

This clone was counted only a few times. The CDR3 here is CASSHTYPRFMYTSQAQYF. The CDR3 bases are TGCGCCAGCAGCCATACGTACCCCAGATTCATGTACACCAGCCAGGCCCAGTACTTC. The chain links TRBV4-1 to TRBJ2-5; D unclear. Trimming took off 3 bases at V and 9 bases at J, with 32 bases between the two ends. The CDR3 runs 19 residues. Germline V CDR1 and CDR2: MGHRA, YSYEKL.

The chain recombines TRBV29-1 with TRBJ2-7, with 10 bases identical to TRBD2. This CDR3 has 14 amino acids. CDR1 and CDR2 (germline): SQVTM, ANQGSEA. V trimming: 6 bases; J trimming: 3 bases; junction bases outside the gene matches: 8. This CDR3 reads CSVKAGGTVYEQYF. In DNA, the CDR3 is TGCAGCGTGAAAGCGGGGGGGACCGTCTACGAGCAGTACTTC.

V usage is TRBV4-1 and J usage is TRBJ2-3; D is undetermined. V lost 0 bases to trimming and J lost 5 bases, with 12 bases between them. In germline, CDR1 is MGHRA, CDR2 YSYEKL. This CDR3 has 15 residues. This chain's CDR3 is CASSQEPLRGDTQYF. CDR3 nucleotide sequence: TGCGCCAGCAGCCAAGAACCCCTCCGAGGAGATACGCAGTATTTT.

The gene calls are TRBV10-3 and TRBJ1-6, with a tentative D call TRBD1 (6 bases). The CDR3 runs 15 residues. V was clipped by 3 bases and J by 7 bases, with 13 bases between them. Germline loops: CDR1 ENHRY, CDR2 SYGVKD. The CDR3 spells CAISEYGGVNSPLHF. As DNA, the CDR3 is TGTGCCATCAGTGAATATGGGGGCGTGAATTCACCCCTCCACTTT.

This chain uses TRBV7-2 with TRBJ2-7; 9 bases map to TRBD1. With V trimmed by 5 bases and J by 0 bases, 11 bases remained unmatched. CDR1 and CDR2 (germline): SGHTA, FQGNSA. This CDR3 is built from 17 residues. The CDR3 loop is CASSTRETGGASYEQYF. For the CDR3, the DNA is TGTGCCAGCAGCACCCGCGAAACAGGGGGCGCCTCCTACGAGCAGTACTTC.

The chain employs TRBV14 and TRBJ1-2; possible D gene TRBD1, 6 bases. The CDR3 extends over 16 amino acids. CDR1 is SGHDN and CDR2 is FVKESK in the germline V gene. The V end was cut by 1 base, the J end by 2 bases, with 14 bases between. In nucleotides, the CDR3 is TGTGCCAGCAGCCAAGCTCTCACAGGGTCCAACTATGGCTACACCTTC. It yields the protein CASSQALTGSNYGYTF.

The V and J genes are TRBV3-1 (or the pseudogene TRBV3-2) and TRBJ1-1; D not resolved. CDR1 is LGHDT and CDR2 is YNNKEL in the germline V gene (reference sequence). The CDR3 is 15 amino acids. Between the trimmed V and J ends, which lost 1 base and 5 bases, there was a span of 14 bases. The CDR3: CASSQGSAVDTEAFF. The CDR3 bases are TGTGCCAGCAGCCAAGGAAGCGCGGTGGATACTGAAGCTTTCTTT.

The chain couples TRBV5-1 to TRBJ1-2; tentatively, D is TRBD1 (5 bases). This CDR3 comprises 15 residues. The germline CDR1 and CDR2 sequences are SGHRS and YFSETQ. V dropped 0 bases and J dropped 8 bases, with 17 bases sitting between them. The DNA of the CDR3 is TGCGCCAGCAGCTTGGGGCCGACAGTTGTGAGGGGCTACACCTTC. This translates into CASSLGPTVVRGYTF.

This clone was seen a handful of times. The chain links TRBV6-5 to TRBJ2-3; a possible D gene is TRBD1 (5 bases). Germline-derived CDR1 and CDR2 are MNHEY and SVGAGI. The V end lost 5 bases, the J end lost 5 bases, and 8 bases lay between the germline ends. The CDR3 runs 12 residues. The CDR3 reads CASSQQGDTQYF. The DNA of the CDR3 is TGTGCCAGCAGTCAGCAGGGAGATACGCAGTATTTT.

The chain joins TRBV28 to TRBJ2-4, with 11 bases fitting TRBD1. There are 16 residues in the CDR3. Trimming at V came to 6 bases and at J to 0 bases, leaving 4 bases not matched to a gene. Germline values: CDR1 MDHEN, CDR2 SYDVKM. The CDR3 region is CASSPGQGAAKNIQYF. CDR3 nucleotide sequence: TGTGCCAGCAGCCCCGGACAGGGGGCAGCCAAAAACATTCAGTACTTC.

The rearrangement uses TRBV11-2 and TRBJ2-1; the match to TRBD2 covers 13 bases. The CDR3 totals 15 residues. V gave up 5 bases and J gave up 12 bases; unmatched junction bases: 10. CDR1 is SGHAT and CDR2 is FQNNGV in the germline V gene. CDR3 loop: CASSAGTSGVSGQFF. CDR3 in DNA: TGTGCCAGCAGCGCCGGGACTAGCGGGGTCTCAGGGCAGTTCTTC.

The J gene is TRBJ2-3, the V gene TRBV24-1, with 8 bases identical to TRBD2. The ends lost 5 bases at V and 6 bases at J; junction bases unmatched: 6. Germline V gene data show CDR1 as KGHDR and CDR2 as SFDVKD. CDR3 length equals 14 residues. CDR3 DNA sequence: TGTGCCACCAGTGCTCCGGGGGGGCAGGATACGCAGTATTTT. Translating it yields CATSAPGGQDTQYF.

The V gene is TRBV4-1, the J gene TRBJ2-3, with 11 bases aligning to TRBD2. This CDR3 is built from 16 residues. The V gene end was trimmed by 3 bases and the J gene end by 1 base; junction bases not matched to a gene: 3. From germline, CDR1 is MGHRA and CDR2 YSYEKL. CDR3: CASSHALAGGTDTQYF. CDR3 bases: TGCGCCAGCAGCCATGCACTAGCGGGGGGCACAGATACGCAGTATTTT.

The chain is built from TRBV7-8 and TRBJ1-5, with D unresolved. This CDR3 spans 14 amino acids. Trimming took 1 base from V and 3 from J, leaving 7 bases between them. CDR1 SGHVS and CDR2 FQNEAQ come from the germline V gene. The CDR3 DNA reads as TGTGCCAGCAGCTTAGACGGGTTCAATCAGCCCCAGCATTTT. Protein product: CASSLDGFNQPQHF.

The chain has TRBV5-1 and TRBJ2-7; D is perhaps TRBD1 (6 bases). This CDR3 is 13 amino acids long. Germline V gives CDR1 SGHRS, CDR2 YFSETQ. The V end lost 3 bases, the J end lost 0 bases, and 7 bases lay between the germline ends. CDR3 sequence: CASSWDNSYEQYF. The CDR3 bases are TGCGCCAGCAGCTGGGACAACTCCTACGAGCAGTACTTC.

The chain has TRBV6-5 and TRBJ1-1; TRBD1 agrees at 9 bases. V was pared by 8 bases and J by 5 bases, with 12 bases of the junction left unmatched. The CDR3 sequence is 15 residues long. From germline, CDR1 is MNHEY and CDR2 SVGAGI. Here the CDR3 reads CASLSPRQGGTEAFF. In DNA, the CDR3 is TGTGCCAGCCTTTCCCCGAGACAGGGGGGAACTGAAGCTTTCTTT.

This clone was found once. CDR3 sequence: CAISNRGDGYTF. CDR3 sequence (DNA): TGTGCCATCAGTAACAGGGGCGATGGCTACACCTTC. This rearrangement joins TRBV10-3 to TRBJ1-2, with 7 bases lining up with TRBD1. The CDR3 is 12 residues long. The germline V gene encodes CDR1 ENHRY and CDR2 SYGVKD. V lost 5 bases, J lost 6 bases, and 3 bases stayed unmatched.